One and the same sample provided the 3 T cell receptor beta chains below, sequenced in a study of cytomegalovirus exposure and HLA in healthy donors. Generated by immunoSEQ multiplex PCR, the TCRdb table keeps only in-frame clones and is missing some. The sample lists more than 100,000 clones, 85% to 90% occurring once. The sample was PBMCs. These receptors were collected from a woman aged 18 to 35 in good health and CMV-seropositive.

In DNA form, the CDR3 reads TGTGCCAGTAGTATGCGACAGGGCGGTTCACCCCTCCACTTT. Protein product: CASSMRQGGSPLHF. The chain links TRBV19 to TRBJ1-6; 7 bases are shared with TRBD1. Germline CDR1 and CDR2: LNHDA and SQIVND (reference sequence). With 3 bases clipped from V and 9 bases from J, the junction kept 5 bases outside the gene matches. The CDR3 extends over 14 amino acids.

The chain is built from TRBV7-2 and TRBJ1-1; the match to TRBD1 covers 8 bases. CDR3 length: 14 residues. The V segment lost 1 base and the J segment 6 bases; nucleotides outside the gene matches: 4. CDR1 is SGHTA, CDR2 FQGNSA, per germline. The CDR3 DNA reads as TGTGCCAGCAGCTTAGGTGGACAGGGCCCTGAAGCTTTCTTT. It is translated as CASSLGGQGPEAFF.

V gene TRBV2 combines with J gene TRBJ2-7; TRBD1 agrees at 7 bases. CDR3 size: 13 residues. The V gene end was trimmed by 6 bases and the J gene end by 7 bases; junction bases not matched to a gene: 9. In germline, CDR1 is SNHLY, CDR2 FYNNEI. CDR3 nucleotides: TGTGCCAGCAGGGGACAGCTCCTACGTGAGCAGTACTTC. Translating gives CASRGQLLREQYF.